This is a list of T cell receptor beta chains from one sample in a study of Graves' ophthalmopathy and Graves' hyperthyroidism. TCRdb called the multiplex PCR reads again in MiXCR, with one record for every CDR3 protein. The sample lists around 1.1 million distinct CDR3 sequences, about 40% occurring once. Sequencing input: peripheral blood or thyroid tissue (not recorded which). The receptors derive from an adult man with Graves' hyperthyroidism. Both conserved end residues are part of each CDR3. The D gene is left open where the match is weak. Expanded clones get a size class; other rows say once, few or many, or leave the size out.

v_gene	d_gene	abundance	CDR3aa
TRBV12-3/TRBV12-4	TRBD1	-	CASSLSKDRGAQSQHF
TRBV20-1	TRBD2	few	CSASRPGGTGELFF
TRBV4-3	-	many	CASSQAPGSLEQYF
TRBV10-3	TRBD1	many	CAISVDRGQETQYF
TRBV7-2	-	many	CASSLVRGGELFF
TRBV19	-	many	CASSWGEYTEAFF
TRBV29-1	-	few	CSVEEGHPGELFF
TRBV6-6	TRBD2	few	CASSPAASGPYEQYF
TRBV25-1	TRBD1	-	CASSDPGQGGYSPLHF
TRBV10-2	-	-	CASSAGAAGYSPLHF
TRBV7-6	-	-	CASSLGGGQMSYEQYF
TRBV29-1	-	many	CSVFYSTGELFF
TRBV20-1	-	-	CSARFLGGQYF
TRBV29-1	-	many	CSVLALPANTGELFF
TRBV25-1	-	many	CASSETGTGELFF
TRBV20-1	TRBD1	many	CSASGTVSYGYTF
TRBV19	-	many	CASSIGGGANTEAFF
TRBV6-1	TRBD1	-	CASSDDRVETQYF
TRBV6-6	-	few	CASSYSPGPNSNYGYTF
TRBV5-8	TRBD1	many	CASSEGTDFYEQYF
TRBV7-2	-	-	CASSLSDGNQPQHF
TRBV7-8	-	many	CASSEQGETQYF
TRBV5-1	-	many	CASSPGVGGGQPQHF
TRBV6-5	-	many	CASKSQDQGEAFF
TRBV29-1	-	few	CSLVGGTEAFF
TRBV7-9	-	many	CASSFSVRAYEQYF
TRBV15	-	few	CATSRLWGEGEGQPQHF
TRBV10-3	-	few	CATGDSPLNQPQHF
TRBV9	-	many	CASSLGGNDQPQHF
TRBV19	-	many	CASSAGQNHEKLFF
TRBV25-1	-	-	CASSTFIAGANVLTF
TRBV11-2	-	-	CASRPTQINEKLFF
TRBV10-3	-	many	CAISESIGTDTIYF
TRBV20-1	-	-	CSAGISGQGHTEAFF
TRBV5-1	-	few	CASSLGVTDRDEQYF
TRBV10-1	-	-	CASSEGLGVQETQYF
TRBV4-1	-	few	CASSQELSEQYF
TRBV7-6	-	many	CASSRGLGAGANVLTF
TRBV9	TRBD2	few	CASSPLADTYEQYF
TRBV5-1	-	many	CASSLDGRGNEKLFF
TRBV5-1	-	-	CASSPGDIKTQYF
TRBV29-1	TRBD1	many	CSVERQGQNYGYTF
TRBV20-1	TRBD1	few	CSASGTGTQPQHF
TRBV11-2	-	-	CASSLDPGSFSYEQYF
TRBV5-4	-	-	CASSLLMGNTGEPFF
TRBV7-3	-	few	CASSLRRFGADTQYF
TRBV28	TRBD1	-	CASSTGQGLDYGYTF
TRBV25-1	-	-	CASSEFAGRSSYEQYF
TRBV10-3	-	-	CASSEVRGGGAFF
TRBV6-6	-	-	CASSYSTGHMNTEAFF